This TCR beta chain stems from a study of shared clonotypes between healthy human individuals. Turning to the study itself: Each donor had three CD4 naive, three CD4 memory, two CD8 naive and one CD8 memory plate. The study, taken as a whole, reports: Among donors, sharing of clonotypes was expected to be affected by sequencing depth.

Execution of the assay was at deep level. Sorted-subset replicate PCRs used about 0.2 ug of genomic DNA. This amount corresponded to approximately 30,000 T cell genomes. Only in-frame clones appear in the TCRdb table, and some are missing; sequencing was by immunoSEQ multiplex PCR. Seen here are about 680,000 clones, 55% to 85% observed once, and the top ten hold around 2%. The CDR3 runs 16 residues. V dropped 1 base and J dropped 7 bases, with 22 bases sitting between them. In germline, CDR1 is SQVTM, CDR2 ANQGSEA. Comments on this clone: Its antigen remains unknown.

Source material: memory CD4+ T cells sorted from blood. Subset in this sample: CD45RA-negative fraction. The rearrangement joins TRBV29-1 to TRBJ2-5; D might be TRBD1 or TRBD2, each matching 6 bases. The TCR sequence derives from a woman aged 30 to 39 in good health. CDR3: CSVEGRGTSRGGTQYF. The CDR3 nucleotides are TGCAGCGTTGAAGGTCGGGGGACCTCGAGAGGGGGGACCCAGTACTTC.